These 17 T cell receptor beta chains were sequenced from one sample in a study of blood T cells in healthy people across ages. A sample-barcoded 5' primer and a J-beta primer mix were used in a second PCR of roughly 7 to 11 cycles. Each CDR3 protein gets one entry after TCRdb re-called the 5' RACE reads with MiXCR. The table records about 1.1 million distinct CDR3 sequences, less than 45% of them present only once. The source material was blood. The receptor set was obtained from a man younger than 35 in good health.

This clonotype has only a few counts. The genes are TRBV20-1 and TRBJ1-5; tentative D call: TRBD1 (6 bases). Between the trimmed V and J ends, which lost 5 bases and 6 bases, there was a span of 20 bases. Germline V lookup: CDR1 DFQATT, CDR2 SNEGSKA (reference sequence). This CDR3 comprises 15 residues. The CDR3 bases are TGCAGTGCTCCTCAGCCGGGGGCAATCTCTCAGCCCCAGCATTTT. Encoded protein: CSAPQPGAISQPQHF.

Turning to this clonotype: A much larger clone differs by one base, so this may be a read error. J is TRBJ2-5 and V is TRBV5-1; possibly TRBD2 for D (6 bases). This CDR3 has 15 residues. The V gene's germline CDR1 is SGHRS and CDR2 YFSETQ. The CDR3 spells CASSLALADQGTQYF. In DNA form, the CDR3 reads TGCGCCAGCAGCTTGGCTTTAGCGGATCAAGGGACCCAGTACTTC.

The chain combines TRBV28 with TRBJ1-2, with TRBD1 matching 8 bases. Losses at the gene ends were 5 bases for V and 2 bases for J; bases not matched to a gene: 10. The germline CDR1 and CDR2 sequences are MDHEN and SYDVKM. The CDR3 sequence is 16 residues long. The CDR3 DNA follows: TGTGCCAGCAGTCCCACGGCAGGGGGCTTGAACTATGGCTACACCTTC. It codes for CASSPTAGGLNYGYTF.

The chain has TRBV12-3 or TRBV12-4 and TRBJ1-5; the D gene is possibly TRBD1 (5 bases). V dropped 6 bases and J dropped 7 bases, with 25 bases sitting between them. The CDR3 covers 17 residues. DNA for the CDR3: TGTGCCAGCAGCTATAATACTCGACTCAGGGACGCCCAGCCCCAGCATTTT. It specifies CASSYNTRLRDAQPQHF.

The chain uses TRBV10-3 and TRBJ2-7; D might be TRBD1 or TRBD2, each matching 6 bases. The closer fit of TRBJ2-4 to the DNA end suggests the J call may be wrong. CDR1 is ENHRY, CDR2 SYGVKD, per germline. There are 16 residues in the CDR3. In DNA, the CDR3 is TGTGCCACATCTGATCCCGGGGGCCAAGGGGAAAACATTCAGTACTTC. This translates into CATSDPGGQGENIQYF.

This clonotype was detected a few times. The V and J genes are TRBV6-6 and TRBJ2-3; 11 positions agree with TRBD2. Germline V lookup: CDR1 MNHNY, CDR2 SVGAGI (reference sequence). This CDR3 contains 17 residues. V lost 0 bases, J lost 4 bases, and 6 bases stayed unmatched. CDR3 sequence reads: CASSYSTLAGGADTQYF. The CDR3 DNA is TGTGCCAGCAGTTACTCGACGCTAGCGGGGGGCGCAGATACGCAGTATTTT.

This clonotype was counted many times. V gene TRBV7-2 combines with J gene TRBJ2-5; 7 bases fit TRBD1. This CDR3 region has 15 residues. Germline-derived CDR1 and CDR2 are SGHTA and FQGNSA. The junction had 4 bases not matched to a gene; V was cut back by 1 base and J by 2 bases. CDR3 nucleotide sequence: TGTGCCAGCAGCTTAGGGGGGACAGTACAAGAGACCCAGTACTTC. This codes for CASSLGGTVQETQYF.

The table lists this clonotype with a few counts. The chain has TRBV5-1 and TRBJ1-2; the D is unclear. This CDR3 is 14 amino acids long. The V and J ends lost 0 bases and 4 bases respectively, with 10 bases between them. From germline, CDR1 is SGHRS and CDR2 YFSETQ. The CDR3 DNA reads TGCGCCAGCAGCTTGGCCGTTGCTCTCTATGGCTACACCTTC. Its translation is CASSLAVALYGYTF.

This clonotype was seen a few times. This chain connects TRBV7-2 to TRBJ1-1, with D maybe TRBD1 (6 bases). The V end lost 4 bases, the J end lost 2 bases, and 20 bases lay between the germline ends. From germline, CDR1 is SGHTA and CDR2 FQGNSA. CDR3 length: 17 amino acids. The CDR3 protein is CASSSLGIRDKNTEAFF. DNA of the CDR3: TGTGCCAGCAGCTCCCTCGGGATCCGGGACAAAAACACTGAAGCTTTCTTT.

Worth noting for this clonotype: At one end the junction does not follow the germline gene, possibly because of a read error. This rearrangement joins TRBV14 to TRBJ2-1; TRBD1 agrees at 9 bases. The J call may not be correct, given that the DNA end is closer to TRBJ2-7. Germline V gene lookup returns CDR1 SGHDN and CDR2 FVKESK. This CDR3 contains 16 residues. The CDR3 DNA sequence: TGTACCAGCAGCCTAGGACAGGGGAACTCCTACAATGAGCAGTACTTC. This translates into CTSSLGQGNSYNEQYF.

The chain links TRBV12-5 to TRBJ2-5; 10 bases match TRBD2. The DNA end is more similar to TRBJ2-7, so the J call may be wrong. Germline assignment: CDR1 LGHNT and CDR2 FRNRAP. The CDR3 totals 13 residues. The CDR3 is CASGPSGGDEQYF. CDR3 nucleotides: TGTGCTAGTGGGCCTAGCGGGGGCGACGAGCAGTACTTC.

The CDR3 DNA is TGTGCCAGCAGCCCAGGACAGGGGGCGACGAATCAGCCCCAGCATTTT. Translating gives CASSPGQGATNQPQHF. The chain joins TRBV7-2 to TRBJ1-5; TRBD1 matches at 11 bases. Trimming took 5 bases from V and 4 from J; bases not matched to a gene: 7. Germline CDR1 is SGHTA and CDR2 is FQGNSA. This CDR3 is built from 16 residues.

This clonotype was observed a handful of times. This chain joins TRBV7-2 and TRBJ1-1; D not certain. This CDR3 contains 11 residues. Trimming pared 7 bases from V and 5 bases from J, leaving 8 bases between. CDR1 SGHTA and CDR2 FQGNSA come from the germline V gene. The CDR3 spells CASMTGTEAFF. The CDR3 DNA reads as TGTGCCAGCATGACGGGTACTGAAGCTTTCTTT.

This clonotype was found many times. This chain connects TRBV2 to TRBJ2-7; 10 positions agree with TRBD1. The CDR3 loop spans 15 amino acids. Trimming at V came to 5 bases and at J to 3 bases, leaving 7 bases not matched to a gene. Germline values: CDR1 SNHLY, CDR2 FYNNEI. The CDR3 region has the DNA TGTGCCAGCAGTCTCGGGGACAGGGGTGGCTACGAGCAGTACTTC. It translates to CASSLGDRGGYEQYF. Variable domain in full (rest from reference TRBV2 and TRBJ2-7): EPEVTQTPSHQVTQMGQEVILRCVPISNHLYFYWYRQILGQKVEFLVSFYNNEISEKSEIFDDQFSVERPDGSNFTLKIRSTKLEDSAMYFCASSLGDRGGYEQYFGPGTRLTVT.

The chain combines TRBV9 with TRBJ1-1; 8 bases agree with TRBD1. V shed 3 bases, J shed 4 bases, and the junction held 5 bases outside the gene matches. This CDR3 region has 14 residues. From germline, CDR1 is SGDLS and CDR2 YYNGEE. The CDR3 sequence: CASSAGQGGTEAFF. The CDR3 coding sequence is TGTGCCAGCAGCGCTGGACAGGGCGGCACTGAAGCTTTCTTT. The whole variable domain, remainder taken from reference TRBV9 and TRBJ1-1, is DSGVTQTPKHLITATGQRVTLRCSPRSGDLSVYWYQQSLDQGLQFLIQYYNGEERAKGNILERFSAQQFPDLHSELNLSSLELGDSALYFCASSAGQGGTEAFFGQGTRLTVV.

This clonotype was counted only a few times. The chain employs TRBV3-1 and TRBJ2-3; TRBD2 aligns across 9 bases. The CDR3 is made up of 15 amino acids. Germline trimming cut 6 bases from V and 4 bases from J; bases unmatched to any gene: 8. CDR1 LGHDT and CDR2 YNNKEL come from the germline V gene (reference sequence). The CDR3, as DNA: TGTGCCAGCAGTATCCTAGCGGGGCTCTCAGATACGCAGTATTTT. It yields the protein CASSILAGLSDTQYF.

In its sample, this clonotype was seen many times. This chain links TRBV10-2 with TRBJ2-1, with D unresolved. The V gene lost 5 bases and the J gene lost 8 bases, with 4 bases spanning the gap. Germline V lookup: CDR1 WSHSY, CDR2 SAAADI. The CDR3 length is 10 residues. The CDR3, as DNA: TGCGCCAGCAGTTTCCATGAGCAGTTCTTC. Its protein is CASSFHEQFF.